This is a list of T cell receptor beta chains from one sample in a study of blood T cell repertoires in COVID-19. Some clones are missing from TCRdb's copy, which holds only in-frame ones; the method was immunoSEQ multiplex PCR. This repertoire shows 200,000 to 250,000 clones, just over 85% found once; its top ten account for 1.5%. Sequencing used peripheral blood. The receptors originated from a man younger than 35 with active or convalescent COVID-19. The CDR3 runs from the conserved cysteine through the conserved F or W. D genes are given only for firm matches. Not every row has a clone size; where given, it reads once, few, many or a size class.

abundance	d_gene	v_gene	j_gene	CDR3nt	CDR3aa
NA	NA	TRBV10-2	TRBJ2-5	TGCGCCAGCGGGACCAGGGGCCGGGAGACCCAGTACTTC	CASGTRGRETQYF
NA	TRBD2	TRBV5-6	TRBJ2-7	TGTGCCAGCAGCTTTCGGACTAGCGGGTTGACCGAGCAGTACTTC	CASSFRTSGLTEQYF
NA	NA	TRBV30	TRBJ1-3	TGTGCCTGGACCGATAGATCCTCTGGAAACACCATATATTTT	CAWTDRSSGNTIYF
NA	TRBD2	TRBV19	TRBJ2-1	TGTGCCAGTAGTTCCTGGACTAGCGGGAACAATGAGCAGTTCTTC	CASSSWTSGNNEQFF
NA	NA	TRBV9	TRBJ2-1	TGTGCCAGCAGCGTAGGCCCGTCGCAAGGGGATGAGCAGTTCTTC	CASSVGPSQGDEQFF
NA	NA	TRBV28	TRBJ2-4	TGTGCCAGCAGTTTGGTGACGGGGGCCAAAAACATTCAGTACTTC	CASSLVTGAKNIQYF
NA	TRBD1	TRBV4-3	TRBJ1-3	TGCGCCAGCAGCAGCAACAGGGGCTCTGGAAACACCATATATTTT	CASSSNRGSGNTIYF
NA	NA	TRBV29-1	TRBJ2-1	TGCAGCGTTGTAGGGCAGGGCTCCTACAATGAGCAGTTCTTC	CSVVGQGSYNEQFF
NA	TRBD1	TRBV5-8	TRBJ1-2	TGTGCCAGCGGTTCCGGGACAGGGGCTTTTTCACCCTATGGCTACACCTTC	CASGSGTGAFSPYGYTF
NA	TRBD1	TRBV6-5	TRBJ1-6	TGTGCCAGCAGTAGAACAGGGGAGGACTCACCCCTCCACTTT	CASSRTGEDSPLHF
NA	TRBD1	TRBV7-2	TRBJ1-4	TGTGCCAGCAGCTTAGCCAGGGGGGTATATAGCGAAAAACTGTTTTTT	CASSLARGVYSEKLFF
NA	TRBD1	TRBV7-6	TRBJ2-1	TGTGCCAGCAGCGCAACCGGGACAGGGCCCTTATTGTCATCCGATGAGCAGTTCTTC	CASSATGTGPLLSSDEQFF
NA	NA	TRBV28	TRBJ1-3	TGTGCCAGCCTGGGGGGAGGAAGGCCGTCTGGAAACACCATATATTTT	CASLGGGRPSGNTIYF
few	TRBD2	TRBV10-3	TRBJ2-7	TGTGCCATCAGCCTACTAGCGGGAGAGGGGGAGCAGTACTTC	CAISLLAGEGEQYF
NA	TRBD1	TRBV7-2	TRBJ2-1	TGTGCCAGCAGCTCCGACATGGGGCCGGGACAGGGCTGGGATGAGCAGTTCTTC	CASSSDMGPGQGWDEQFF
NA	TRBD1	TRBV29-1	TRBJ1-2	TGCAGCGTTGAAGGTGAGGGGGCGCGTAACTATGGCTACACCTTC	CSVEGEGARNYGYTF
NA	NA	TRBV5-6	TRBJ2-2	TGTGCCAGCAGCGACACCCGCGTTCCCGTCACCGGGGAGCTGTTTTTT	CASSDTRVPVTGELFF
NA	TRBD1	TRBV10-3	TRBJ2-7	TGTGCCATCATGGGCAGGGGGCGGAATGAGCAGTACTTC	CAIMGRGRNEQYF
NA	TRBD1	TRBV19	TRBJ2-7	TGTGCCAGTAGTATACGGACAGGGGGATACGAGCAGTACTTC	CASSIRTGGYEQYF
NA	TRBD1	TRBV7-2	TRBJ2-3	TGTGCCAGCAGCCCATGGGCAGGGGGCCACACAGATACGCAGTATTTT	CASSPWAGGHTDTQYF
NA	NA	TRBV28	TRBJ1-5	TGTGCCAGCAGCAGGGTCAATCAGCCCCAGCATTTT	CASSRVNQPQHF
NA	TRBD1	TRBV11-2	TRBJ1-5	TGTGCCAGCAGCAGCCGGGACAGGGACGTGAATCAGCCCCAGCATTTT	CASSSRDRDVNQPQHF
NA	NA	TRBV7-9	TRBJ1-2	TGTGCCAGCAGCCATACCTACGGCGAGCGGGACTATGGCTACACCTTC	CASSHTYGERDYGYTF
NA	NA	TRBV29-1	TRBJ1-2	TGCAGCGTTAAAATCCAGGGTTCCTATGGCTACACCTTC	CSVKIQGSYGYTF
NA	TRBD1	TRBV19	TRBJ2-7	TGTGCCAGTAGCCATCGGTGGGACAGCCCCTACGAGCAGTACTTC	CASSHRWDSPYEQYF
NA	NA	TRBV6-5	TRBJ1-1	TGTGCCAGCAGTTTCCAGGGGAACTCAAACACTGAAGCTTTCTTT	CASSFQGNSNTEAFF
NA	TRBD1	TRBV2	TRBJ1-6	TGTGCCAGCAACTTACGACAGGGCGTAGTGTGGAATTCACCCCTCCACTTT	CASNLRQGVVWNSPLHF
NA	NA	TRBV21-1	TRBJ1-5	TGTGCCAGCAGCAAAATGGGGGCGCCGGAACAGCCCCAGCATTTT	CASSKMGAPEQPQHF